The TCR beta chain described here comes from a study of blood T cell repertoires in COVID-19. Study as a whole: Material from acute and convalescent COVID-19 was sourced from the United States, Italy and Spain. In each case, the material was cDNA or gDNA derived from T cells, B-cell-depleted T cells, or PBMCs.

Original data processing: For nucleated cells, counts were estimated from reference gene primer amplification. Clones were read by immunoSEQ multiplex PCR, and TCRdb kept only the in-frame ones, dropping some. V and J calls and clone size come straight from that table; D and trimming were deduced from the DNA. The table lists roughly 200,000 clones, about nine tenths of them singletons. Germline CDR1 is GTSNPN and CDR2 is SVGIG (reference sequence). The CDR3 loop spans 16 amino acids. Trimming removed 0 bases from V and 5 bases from J; junction bases left unmatched: 10. The clonotype originates from a man aged 80 or over with acute or convalescent COVID-19. The sequenced sample was peripheral blood. V is TRBV30 and J is TRBJ2-5, with 9 bases that match TRBD2. The CDR3 spells CAWSVFSGSSRETQYF. CDR3 nucleotide sequence: TGTGCCTGGAGTGTTTTTAGCGGGAGCTCCCGGGAGACCCAGTACTTC.